Sequencing of this TCR beta chain was carried out in a study of T cell responses to AZD1222 COVID-19 vaccine (dated by TCRdb to 2020 to 2022). For the wider study: AZD1222 recipients with second doses at about 4 weeks or about 12 weeks were pooled, because spike-specific TCR depth and breadth did not differ between schedules. Enrollment into the trials was organized by age into subgroups of 18-55, 56-69 and 70-plus years, and those subgroups contained about 150, 27 and 61 TCR-sequenced participants, respectively. A total of about 250 trial participants underwent TCR sequencing, of whom roughly 210 had received two doses of AZD1222 and some 25 had received two doses of the MenACWY control vaccine. The paper as a whole reports these results and caveats: Conclusions about previously exposed vaccinees are limited, since just five or six AZD1222 recipients were seropositive for SARS-CoV-2 at baseline. A significant rise in spike-specific TCR breadth and depth was observed after two AZD1222 doses relative to day 0 and relative to MenACWY recipients. Nearly half of unique spike-specific TCRs reportedly recognized epitopes outside regions mutated in the B.1.351 and B.1.1.7 variants. The 56-69-year group was small, and its depth increase did not reach significance, likely because of low power. The vaccine-associated CD4 TCRs covered the entire spike protein, and the dominant responses fell in regions 160-218 and 743-854. Participants were mostly white British and included more females than males, and it was suggested by the authors that clonal diversity may have been underestimated. Because no samples from the day 14 peak response were available, repertoires could be characterized only after the peak T cell response.

Per the publication, the time point label means: baseline before first vaccination. Samples from vaccinated people were obtained from the UK trials COV001 and COV002, which included a single-blind randomized controlled phase 2/3 trial of AZD1222 (ChAdOx1 nCoV-19) in healthy adults. For TCRbeta chain sequencing, PBMC samples from trial participants were taken at day 0 and at day 28 after the second dose. On this clone itself: No cognate antigen has been identified for it. It has no much larger one-base neighbor in the sample; base qualities were not kept.

CDR3 length: 16 amino acids, cysteine to phenylalanine. The read is trimmed to its CDR3 DNA, 48 bases read in frame from base 1. CDR1 LGHDT and CDR2 YNNKEL are derived from the germline V gene (reference sequence). Ends trimmed: V by 1 base, J by 9 bases; bases unmatched to a gene: 5. The CDR3 regions of human TCRbeta chains were subjected to immunosequencing. The authors' pipeline ran thus. Repertoire TCRs were checked for matches against a reference library of SARS-CoV-2-specific TCRs that had been generated using the MIRA antigen-specificity platform. Breadth was defined as the fraction of unique TCRs that were SARS-CoV-2-associated. Depth was defined as the fraction of total T cells that were SARS-CoV-2-associated. Using the MIRA data, each spike-specific TCR was mapped to the spike region that the TCR reacts to and placed in a CD4 or CD8 class. Log10-transformed breadth and depth values were compared by one-way ANOVA with Sidak's multiple comparisons tests. TCRdb mirrors the immuneACCESS table, restricted to in-frame sequences. Some clones are absent from its copies; in checked studies, under half trace to an unresolved V gene, and the reason for the others is unknown. V, J and clone size are those of that table, while D and trimming were read from the DNA. The sample profile shows about 110,000 clones; roughly 90% of them were found once. The ten largest make up 6.6% of the sample.

The TCR originated in an adult in good health. The sequence joins TRBV3-1 (or the pseudogene TRBV3-2) to TRBJ2-1; TRBD2 aligns with 14 central bases. This specimen consisted of peripheral blood, obtained on day 0 of AZD1222 vaccination. The CDR3 amino acid sequence is: CASSQAGTSGSGEQFF. The DNA sequence is TGTGCCAGCAGCCAAGCCGGGACTAGCGGGAGTGGTGAGCAGTTCTTC.